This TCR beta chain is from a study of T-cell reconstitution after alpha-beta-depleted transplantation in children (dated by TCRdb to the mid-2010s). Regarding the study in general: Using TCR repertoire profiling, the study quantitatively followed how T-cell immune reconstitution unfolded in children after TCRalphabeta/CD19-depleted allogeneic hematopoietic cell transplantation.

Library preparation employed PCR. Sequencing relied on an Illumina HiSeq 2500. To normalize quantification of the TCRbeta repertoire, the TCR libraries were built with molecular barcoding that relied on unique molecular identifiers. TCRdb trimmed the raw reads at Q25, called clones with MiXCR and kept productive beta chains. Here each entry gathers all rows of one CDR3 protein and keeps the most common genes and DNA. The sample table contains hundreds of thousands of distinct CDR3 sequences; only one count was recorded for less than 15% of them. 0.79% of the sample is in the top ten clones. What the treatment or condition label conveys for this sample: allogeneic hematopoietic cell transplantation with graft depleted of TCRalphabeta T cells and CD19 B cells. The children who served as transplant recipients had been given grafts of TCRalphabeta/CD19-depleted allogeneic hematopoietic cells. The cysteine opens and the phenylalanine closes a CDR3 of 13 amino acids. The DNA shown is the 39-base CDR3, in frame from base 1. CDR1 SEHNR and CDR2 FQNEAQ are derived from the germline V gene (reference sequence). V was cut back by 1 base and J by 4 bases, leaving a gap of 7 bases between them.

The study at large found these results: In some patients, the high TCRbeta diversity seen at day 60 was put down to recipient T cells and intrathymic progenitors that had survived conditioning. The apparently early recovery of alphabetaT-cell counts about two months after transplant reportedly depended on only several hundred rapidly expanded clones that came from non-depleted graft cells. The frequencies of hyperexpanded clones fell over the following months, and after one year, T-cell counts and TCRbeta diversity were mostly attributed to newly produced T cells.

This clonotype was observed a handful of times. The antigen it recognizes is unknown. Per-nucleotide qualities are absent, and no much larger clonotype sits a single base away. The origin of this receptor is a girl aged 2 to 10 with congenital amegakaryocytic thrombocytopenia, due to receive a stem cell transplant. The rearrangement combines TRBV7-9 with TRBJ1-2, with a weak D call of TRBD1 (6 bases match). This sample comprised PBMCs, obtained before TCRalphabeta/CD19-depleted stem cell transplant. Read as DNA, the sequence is TGTGCCAGCAGCTTAGAGGACAGCTATGGCTACACCTTC. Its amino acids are CASSLEDSYGYTF.